This T cell receptor beta chain was sequenced during a study of cytomegalovirus exposure and HLA in healthy donors. Study-wide context: A previous analysis identified around 120 million unique TCR beta sequences derived from roughly 190 million T cells. Overall study findings and caveats: Most of the TCR beta V segments (in an earlier analysis) were productive either about 87% or about 30% of the time. Diagnosis of cytomegalovirus status made by the classifier reportedly showed high specificity and sensitivity.

As for this clone: Its antigen is currently unknown.

This PCR relied on a set of 60 Vbeta primers and 13 Jbeta primers. Measured with immunoSEQ multiplex PCR; TCRdb has only the in-frame clones, and not every one. The sample holds around 140,000 clones. It was healthy bone marrow donors who served as donors. There are 17 residues in the CDR3. V was pared by 0 bases and J by 4 bases, with 15 bases between. Looked up from germline, CDR1 is LNHDA and CDR2 is SQIVND (reference sequence). The chain combines TRBV19 with TRBJ2-2; D possibly corresponds to TRBD2 (6 bases). The TCR comes from a male donor in good health and CMV-seronegative. Sequenced material: PBMCs. Here the CDR3 reads CASSIEPAGGGTGELFF. DNA of the CDR3: TGTGCCAGTAGTATAGAACCAGCGGGTGGGGGCACCGGGGAGCTGTTTTTT.